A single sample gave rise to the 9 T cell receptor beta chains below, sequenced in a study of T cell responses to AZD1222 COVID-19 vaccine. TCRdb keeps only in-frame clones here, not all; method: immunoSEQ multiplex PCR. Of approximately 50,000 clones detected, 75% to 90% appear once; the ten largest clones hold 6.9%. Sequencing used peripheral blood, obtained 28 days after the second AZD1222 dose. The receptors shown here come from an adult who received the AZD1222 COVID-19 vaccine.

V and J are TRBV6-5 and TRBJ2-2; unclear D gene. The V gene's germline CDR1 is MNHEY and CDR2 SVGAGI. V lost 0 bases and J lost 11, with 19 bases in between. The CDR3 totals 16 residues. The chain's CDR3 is CASSYSTVGYLIELFF. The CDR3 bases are TGTGCCAGCAGTTACTCTACTGTGGGGTACCTCATCGAGCTGTTTTTT.

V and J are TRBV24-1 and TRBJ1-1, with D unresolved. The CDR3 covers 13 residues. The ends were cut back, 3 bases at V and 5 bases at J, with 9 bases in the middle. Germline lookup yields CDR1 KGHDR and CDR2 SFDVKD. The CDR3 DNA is TGTGCCACCAGTGATGTTAAAGGGACTGAAGCTTTCTTT. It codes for CATSDVKGTEAFF.

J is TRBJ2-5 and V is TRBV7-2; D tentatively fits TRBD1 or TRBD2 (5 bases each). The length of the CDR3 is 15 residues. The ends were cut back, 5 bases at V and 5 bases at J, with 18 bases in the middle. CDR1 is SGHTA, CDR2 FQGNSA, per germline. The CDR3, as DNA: TGTGCCAGCAGCCTCCGGGTGCAGGGCGGGGAGACCCAGTACTTC. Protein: CASSLRVQGGETQYF.

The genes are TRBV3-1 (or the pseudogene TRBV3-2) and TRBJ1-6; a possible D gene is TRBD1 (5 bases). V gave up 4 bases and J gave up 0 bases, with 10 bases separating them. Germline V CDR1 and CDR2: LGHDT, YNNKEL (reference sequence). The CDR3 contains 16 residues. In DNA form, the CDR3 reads TGTGCCAGCAGCCTGACAGATAGCTCCTATAATTCACCCCTCCACTTT. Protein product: CASSLTDSSYNSPLHF.

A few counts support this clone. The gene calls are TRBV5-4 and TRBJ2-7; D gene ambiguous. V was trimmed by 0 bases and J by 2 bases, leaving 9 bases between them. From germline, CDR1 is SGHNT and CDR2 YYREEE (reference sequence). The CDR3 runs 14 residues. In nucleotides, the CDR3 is TGTGCCAGCAGCTTGGAGGAGCTACCCTACGAGCAGTACTTC. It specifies CASSLEELPYEQYF.

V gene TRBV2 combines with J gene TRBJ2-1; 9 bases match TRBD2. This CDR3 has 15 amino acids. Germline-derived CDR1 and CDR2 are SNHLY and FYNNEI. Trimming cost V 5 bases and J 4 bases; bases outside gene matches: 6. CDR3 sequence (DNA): TGTGCCAGCAGTTGGAGAAGCGGGGGGTACAATGAGCAGTTCTTC. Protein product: CASSWRSGGYNEQFF.

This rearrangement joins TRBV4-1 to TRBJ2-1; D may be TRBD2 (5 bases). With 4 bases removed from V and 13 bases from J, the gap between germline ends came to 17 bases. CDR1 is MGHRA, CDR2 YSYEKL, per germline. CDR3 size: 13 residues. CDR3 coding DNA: TGCGCCAGCAGCCCCCGGGGTTTCGGGAAACAGTTCTTC. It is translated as CASSPRGFGKQFF.

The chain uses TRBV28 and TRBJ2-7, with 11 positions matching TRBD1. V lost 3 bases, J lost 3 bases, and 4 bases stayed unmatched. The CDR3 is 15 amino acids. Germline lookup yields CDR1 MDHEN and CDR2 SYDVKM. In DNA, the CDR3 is TGTGCCAGCAGTTTGCCCGGGACAGGGGGCTACGAGCAGTACTTC. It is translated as CASSLPGTGGYEQYF.

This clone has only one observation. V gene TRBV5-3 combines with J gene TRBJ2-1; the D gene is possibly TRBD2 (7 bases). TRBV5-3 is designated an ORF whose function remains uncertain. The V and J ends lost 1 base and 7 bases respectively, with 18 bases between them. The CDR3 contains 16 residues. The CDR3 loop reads CARSLKSGGTRNEQFF. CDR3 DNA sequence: TGTGCCAGAAGCTTGAAGTCGGGGGGCACAAGGAATGAGCAGTTCTTC.